This T cell receptor (beta chain) came from a study of spatial heterogeneity in lung cancer. Study-level information: Averaged across combinations, each unique TCR and UMI pairing appeared more than ten times in raw reads, which were uncorrected.

Regarding time point: sample taken at primary tumor resection. Whole RNA, isolated from tumor, nontumor lung or frozen PBMC, was sequenced without prior sorting. Samples were donated by 72 untreated early-stage non-small cell lung cancer patients. Germline V CDR1 and CDR2: SQVTM, ANQGSEA. CDR3 length: 14 amino acids. Trimming cost V 7 bases and J 3 bases; bases outside gene matches: 10. TCRdb used MiXCR to reprocess the 5' RACE reads, holding one entry per CDR3 protein. The sample gives around 1,800 distinct CDR3 sequences, 15% to 20% of which show up once; less than 55% is in the top ten. The chain recombines TRBV29-1 with TRBJ2-3, with TRBD2 matching over 7 bases. The starting material was PBMCs, obtained at surgery. The TCR originated in a male donor with early-stage non-small cell lung cancer. CDR3 DNA sequence: TGCAGCGCAGTTATTTGGGAGGGGACAGATACGCAGTATTTT. Translated, it gives CSAVIWEGTDTQYF.